This T cell receptor (beta chain) was documented in a study of cytotoxic CD8 clonotypes in ibrutinib-treated CLL. Target depth was 1 in 200,000 to 1 in 1 million T cells, about 10x per clonotype. TCRdb's copy holds only in-frame clones and misses some; the assay was immunoSEQ multiplex PCR. The sample holds 110,000 to 150,000 clones, about 70% seen once. Investigators sourced 1.5 to 2.5 micrograms of genomic DNA from cryopreserved PBMCs for TCR beta libraries. Study findings and constraints: Higher circulating CD8+ T-cell counts strongly accompanied higher baseline clonality, above age-matched healthy donors. Clonality increased at ibrutinib response, then returned toward baseline at progression.

The CDR3 is 14 amino acids. CDR1 is SNHLY and CDR2 is FYNNEI in the germline V gene. Trimming took 3 bases from V and 4 from J, leaving 9 bases between them. Points on this clone: Its cognate antigen is unknown.

The clonotype was recovered from a human donor with chronic lymphocytic leukemia. Sequences were derived from PBMCs, sampled after 24 months of ibrutinib treatment. This chain uses TRBV2 with TRBJ2-2, with D possibly matching TRBD2 (6 bases). CDR3 nucleotide sequence: TGTGCCAGCAGTGACCTCGGGGGCACCGGGGAGCTGTTTTTT. Encoded protein: CASSDLGGTGELFF. The entire variable domain, with the rest obtained from reference TRBV2 and TRBJ2-2, is as follows: EPEVTQTPSHQVTQMGQEVILRCVPISNHLYFYWYRQILGQKVEFLVSFYNNEISEKSEIFDDQFSVERPDGSNFTLKIRSTKLEDSAMYFCASSDLGGTGELFFGEGSRLTVL.